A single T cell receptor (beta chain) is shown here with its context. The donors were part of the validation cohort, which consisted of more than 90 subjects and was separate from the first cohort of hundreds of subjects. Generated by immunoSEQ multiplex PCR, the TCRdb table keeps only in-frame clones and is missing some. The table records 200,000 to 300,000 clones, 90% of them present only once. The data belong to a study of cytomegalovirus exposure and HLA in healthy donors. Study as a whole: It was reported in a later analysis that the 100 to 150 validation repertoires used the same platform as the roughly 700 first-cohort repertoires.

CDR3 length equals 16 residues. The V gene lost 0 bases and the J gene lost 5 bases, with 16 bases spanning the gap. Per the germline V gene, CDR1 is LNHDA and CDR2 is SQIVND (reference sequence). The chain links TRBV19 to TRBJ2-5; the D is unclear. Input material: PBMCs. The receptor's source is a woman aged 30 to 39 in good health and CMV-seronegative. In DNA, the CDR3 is TGTGCCAGTAGTATAGATCTGGGTAGGGTAAGGGAGACCCAGTACTTC. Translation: CASSIDLGRVRETQYF.